This T cell receptor beta chain was captured by sequencing in a study of T cell responses to AZD1222 COVID-19 vaccine. This CDR3 is 14 amino acids long. V was clipped by 6 bases and J by 6 bases, with 17 bases between them. Germline-derived CDR1 and CDR2 are MNHEY and SVGAGI. Method: immunoSEQ multiplex PCR; TCRdb's copy keeps in-frame clones and lacks some. The sample carries about 130,000 clones, around 90% recorded once. Study results and caveats: Clonal diversity was possibly underestimated, and the donors were mostly white British, with more females. Vaccination with two AZD1222 doses was followed by a rise in Spike-specific TCR breadth and depth.

This clone was detected only once. The antigen is unknown. This rearrangement joins TRBV6-5 to TRBJ1-1; TRBD1 might be the D (6 bases). This clonotype was obtained from an adult who received the AZD1222 COVID-19 vaccine. This specimen was peripheral blood, taken 28 days after the second AZD1222 dose. The CDR3 coding sequence is TGTGCCAGCAGCCTCGAATTGGGGGGCTCTGAAGCTTTCTTT. Amino acid sequence: CASSLELGGSEAFF.